Shown below are 2 T cell receptor beta chains from a single sample sequenced in a study of identical twins. One entry per CDR3 protein results from TCRdb running MiXCR on the 5' RACE reads. The sample records 200,000 to 250,000 distinct CDR3 sequences, about 6.7% being singletons. The sample was also linked to a second study, of T cells expressing NK-cell markers.

Sequenced sample: CD8+ T cells sorted from blood. The receptors stem from a woman aged 18 to 35 in good health.

The chain joins TRBV27 to TRBJ2-7; D may be TRBD2 (5 bases). This CDR3 spans 15 amino acids. The germline V gene has CDR1 MNHEY and CDR2 SMNVEV (reference sequence). V lost 5 bases and J lost 0, with 14 bases in between. The CDR3 region has the DNA TGTGCCAGCAGTCTCCGGACTGCGAGCTCCTACGAGCAGTACTTC. It is translated as CASSLRTASSYEQYF.

Written as DNA, the CDR3 is TGTGCCAGCACCCAGGACGGACGGTACGCAATAGCCAAAAACATTCAGTACTTC. It encodes CASTQDGRYAIAKNIQYF. V usage is TRBV6-1 and J usage is TRBJ2-4, with D hard to call. The length of the CDR3 is 18 residues. Germline V gene data show CDR1 as MNHNS and CDR2 as SASEGT. Trimming removed 7 bases at V and 0 bases at J, with 22 bases between.